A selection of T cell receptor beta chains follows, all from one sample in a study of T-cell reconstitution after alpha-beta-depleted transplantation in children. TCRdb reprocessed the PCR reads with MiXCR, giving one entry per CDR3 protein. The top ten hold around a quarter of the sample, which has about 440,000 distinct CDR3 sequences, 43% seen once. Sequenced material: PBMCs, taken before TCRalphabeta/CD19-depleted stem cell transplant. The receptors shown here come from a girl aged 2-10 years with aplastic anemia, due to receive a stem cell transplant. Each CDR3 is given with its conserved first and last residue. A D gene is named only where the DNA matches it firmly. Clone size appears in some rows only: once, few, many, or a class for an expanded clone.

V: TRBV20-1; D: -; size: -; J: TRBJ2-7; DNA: TGCAGTGGGGTTAGCGGCACCTACGAGCAGTACTTC; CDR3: CSGVSGTYEQYF
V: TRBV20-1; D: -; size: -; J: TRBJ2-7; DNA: TGCAGTGCTAGTCGGCCAGGGGTTTCGGGGGAGCAGTACTTC; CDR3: CSASRPGVSGEQYF
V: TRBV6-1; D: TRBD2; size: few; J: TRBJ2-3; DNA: TGTGCCAGCAGCCCGGGACTAGCCGTTACCATTAGCACAGATACGCAGTATTTT; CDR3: CASSPGLAVTISTDTQYF
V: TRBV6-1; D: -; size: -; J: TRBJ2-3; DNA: TGTGCCAGCAGTCCCAACAGGGTGGGAGCAGGAGATACGCAGTATTTT; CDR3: CASSPNRVGAGDTQYF
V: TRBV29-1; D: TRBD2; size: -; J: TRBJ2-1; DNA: TGCAGCGACGAAAGGGGCGGGAGAGGATCTGAGCAGTTCTTC; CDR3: CSDERGGRGSEQFF
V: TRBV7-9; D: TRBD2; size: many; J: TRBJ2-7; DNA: TGTGCCAGCAGTCCTAGCGGGAGGCCTTCCTACGAGCAGTACTTC; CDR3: CASSPSGRPSYEQYF
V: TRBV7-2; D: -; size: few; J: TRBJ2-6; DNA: TGTGCCAGCAGCTTACCGGGGGCGGGTGGTGCTGGGGCCAACGTCCTGACTTTC; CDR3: CASSLPGAGGAGANVLTF
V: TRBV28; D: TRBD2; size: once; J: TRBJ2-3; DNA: TGTGCCATCCTTAGCGGGAGCGGGAATACGCAGTATTTT; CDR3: CAILSGSGNTQYF
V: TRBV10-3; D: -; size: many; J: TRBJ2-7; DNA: TGTGCCATCAGTGACGGAGACAGGTACGAGCAGTACTTC; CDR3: CAISDGDRYEQYF
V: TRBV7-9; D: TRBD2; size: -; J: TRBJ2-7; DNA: TGTGCCAGCAGCTTAGTAGCTTCTAGCGGGGTGTACGAGCAGTACTTC; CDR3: CASSLVASSGVYEQYF
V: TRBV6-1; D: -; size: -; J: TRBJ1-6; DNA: TGTGCCAGCAGCGACGGGGGGAGCTCCTATAATTCACCCCTCCACTTT; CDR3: CASSDGGSSYNSPLHF
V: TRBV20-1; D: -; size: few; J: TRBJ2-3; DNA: TGCAGTGCTAGAGATATAATCGCTCTAGTCCGGGGCACAGATACGCAGTATTTT; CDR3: CSARDIIALVRGTDTQYF
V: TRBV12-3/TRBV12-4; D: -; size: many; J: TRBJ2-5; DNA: TGTGCCAGCAGTTTAAATGGCGGGCGGGAGACCCAGTACTTC; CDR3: CASSLNGGRETQYF
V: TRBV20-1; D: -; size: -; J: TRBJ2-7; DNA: TGCAGTGCTTCTCGCGACGCTTACGAGCAGTACTTC; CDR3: CSASRDAYEQYF
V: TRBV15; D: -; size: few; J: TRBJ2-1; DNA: TGTGCCACCAGCAGAGCAGGGCAATTGTCCTACAATGAGCAGTTCTTC; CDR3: CATSRAGQLSYNEQFF
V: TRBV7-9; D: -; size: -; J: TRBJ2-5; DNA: TGTGCCAGCAGCTTAGCGCAAGAGGAGAGGGAGACCCAGTACTTC; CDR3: CASSLAQEERETQYF
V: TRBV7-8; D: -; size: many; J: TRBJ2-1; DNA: TGTGCCAGCAGCTTAACGACATCTGTCCGGGTCTATGAGCAGTTCTTC; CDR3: CASSLTTSVRVYEQFF
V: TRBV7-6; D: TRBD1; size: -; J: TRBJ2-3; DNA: TGTGCCAGCAGCTTAGCGCCTCCTGGACAGGGAAAAACAGATACGCAGTATTTT; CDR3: CASSLAPPGQGKTDTQYF
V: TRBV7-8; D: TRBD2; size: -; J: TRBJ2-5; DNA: TGTGCCAGCAGCTGGGGCCTAGCGGGGGGGCCGGCTCAAGAGACCCAGTACTTC; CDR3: CASSWGLAGGPAQETQYF
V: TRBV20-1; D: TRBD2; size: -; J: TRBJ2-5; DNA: TGCAGTGCTAGAAAGGGACTAGCGGGAGCAGAGACCCAGTACTTC; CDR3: CSARKGLAGAETQYF
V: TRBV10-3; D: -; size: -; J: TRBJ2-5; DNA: TGTGCCATCAGTGAGCAAAGGGGAGAGACCCAGTACTTC; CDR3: CAISEQRGETQYF
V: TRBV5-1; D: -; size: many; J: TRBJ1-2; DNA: TGCGCCAGCAGCAGCACCCAGGGCCCCTATGGCTACACCTTC; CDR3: CASSSTQGPYGYTF
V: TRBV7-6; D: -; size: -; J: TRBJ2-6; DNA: TGTGCCAGCAGCCCTGCGATCGGGGGGCCCTCTGGGGCCAACGTCCTGACTTTC; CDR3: CASSPAIGGPSGANVLTF
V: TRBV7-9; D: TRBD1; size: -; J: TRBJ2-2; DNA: TGTGCCAGCAACCGACAGGGGCACACCGGGGAGCTGTTTTTT; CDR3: CASNRQGHTGELFF
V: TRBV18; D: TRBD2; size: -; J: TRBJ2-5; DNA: TGTGCCAGCTCCCTTGGACTAGCGGGTGCCAGCCAAGAGACCCAGTACTTC; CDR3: CASSLGLAGASQETQYF
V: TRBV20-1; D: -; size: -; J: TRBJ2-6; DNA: TGCAGTGCTAGACTACCAGTATCTGGGGCCAACGTCCTGACTTTC; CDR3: CSARLPVSGANVLTF
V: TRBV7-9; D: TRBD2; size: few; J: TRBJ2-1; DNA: TGTGCCAGCAGCCCAAGCGGGATTATTGATGAGCAGTTCTTC; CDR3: CASSPSGIIDEQFF
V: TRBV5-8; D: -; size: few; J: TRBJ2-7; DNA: TGTGCCAGCAGCTTTGCAGGGCCCTACGAGCAGTACTTC; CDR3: CASSFAGPYEQYF
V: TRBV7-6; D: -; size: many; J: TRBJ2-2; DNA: TGTGCCAGCAGCAACAGGAGCACCGGGGAGCTGTTTTTT; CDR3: CASSNRSTGELFF
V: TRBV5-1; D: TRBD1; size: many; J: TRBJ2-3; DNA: TGCGCCAGCAGCTCGGACAGGCTACCAGATACGCAGTATTTT; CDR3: CASSSDRLPDTQYF
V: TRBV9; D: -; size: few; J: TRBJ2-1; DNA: TGTGCCAGCAGCCTGATGCCCCTGGGGGAGCAGTTCTTC; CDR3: CASSLMPLGEQFF
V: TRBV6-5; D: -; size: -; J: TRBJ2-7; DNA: TGTGCCAGCAGTTTATATCCCCGGGACACCTACGAGCAGTACTTC; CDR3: CASSLYPRDTYEQYF
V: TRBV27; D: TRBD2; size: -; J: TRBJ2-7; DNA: TGTGCCAGCAGTTCGGGGGGTCTCGGCTACGAGCAGTACTTC; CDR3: CASSSGGLGYEQYF
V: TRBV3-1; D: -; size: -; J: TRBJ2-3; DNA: TGTGCCAGCAGCCAGTGGTATACCAACACAGATACGCAGTATTTT; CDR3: CASSQWYTNTDTQYF
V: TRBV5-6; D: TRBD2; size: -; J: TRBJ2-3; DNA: TGTGCCAGCAGCTTGGGCCTAGCGGGGGGGCCGAGGACAGATACGCAGTATTTT; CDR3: CASSLGLAGGPRTDTQYF
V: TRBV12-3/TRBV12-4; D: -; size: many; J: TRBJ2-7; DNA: TGTGCCAGCAGTCCTATTTCACGCTACGAGCAGTACTTC; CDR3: CASSPISRYEQYF
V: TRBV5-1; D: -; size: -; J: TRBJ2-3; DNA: TGCGCCAGCAGCCCGGACCACGGGCTTCCCACAGATACGCAGTATTTT; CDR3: CASSPDHGLPTDTQYF
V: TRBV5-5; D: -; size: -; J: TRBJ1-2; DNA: TGTGCCAGCAGCTTGTCCAGGGACGATTGCACCTTC; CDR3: CASSLSRDDCTF
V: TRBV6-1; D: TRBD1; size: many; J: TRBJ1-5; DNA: TGTGCCAGCACCCGAACCGGGACAGACCCCAATCAGCCCCAGCATTTT; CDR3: CASTRTGTDPNQPQHF
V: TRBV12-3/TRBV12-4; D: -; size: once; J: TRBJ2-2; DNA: TGTGCCAGCAGTTCGGGGGGCGCGGACACCGGGGAGCTGTTTTTT; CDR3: CASSSGGADTGELFF
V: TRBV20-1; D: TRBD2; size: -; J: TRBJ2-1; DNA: TGCAGTGCTAGAGACCCTAGCGGGAGTTCGCTAAATGAGCAGTTCTTC; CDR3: CSARDPSGSSLNEQFF
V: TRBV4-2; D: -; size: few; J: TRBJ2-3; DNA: TGTGCCAGCAGCCAAGAAGGTGCGGCAGATACGCAGTATTTT; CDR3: CASSQEGAADTQYF
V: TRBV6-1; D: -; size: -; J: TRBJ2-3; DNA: TGTGCCAGCGGGTCCCTCAGGGGCGGGAGCACAGATACGCAGTATTTT; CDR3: CASGSLRGGSTDTQYF
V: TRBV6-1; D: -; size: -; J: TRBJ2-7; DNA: TGTGCCAGCAGACTTCAGACTAGTTCCTACGAGCAGTACTTC; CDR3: CASRLQTSSYEQYF
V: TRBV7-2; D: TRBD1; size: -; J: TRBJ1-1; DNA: TGTGCCAGCAGCTTAGTGACAGGGGGCCACACTGAAGCTTTCTTT; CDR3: CASSLVTGGHTEAFF
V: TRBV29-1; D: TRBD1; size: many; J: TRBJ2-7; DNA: TGCAGCGCCCGGACAGGGAGTCTCTACGAGCAGTACTTC; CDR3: CSARTGSLYEQYF
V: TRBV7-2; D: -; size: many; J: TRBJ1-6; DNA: TGTGCCAGCAGCCCCTCGGGCAGGGTTCCAAATTCACCCCTCCACTTT; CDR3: CASSPSGRVPNSPLHF
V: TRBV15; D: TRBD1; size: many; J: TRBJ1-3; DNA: TGTGCCACCAGCAGGGGACAGGGCTGGACTGGAAACACCATATATTTT; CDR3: CATSRGQGWTGNTIYF
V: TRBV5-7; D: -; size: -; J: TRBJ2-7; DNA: TGTGCCAGCAGCTTGAGTCACCACGAGCAGTACTTC; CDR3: CASSLSHHEQYF
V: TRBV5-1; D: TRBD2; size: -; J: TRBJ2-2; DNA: TGCGCCAGCAGCTTAAGCGGGAGTAACACCGGGGAGCTGTTTTTT; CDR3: CASSLSGSNTGELFF
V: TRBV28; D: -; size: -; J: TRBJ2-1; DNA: TGTGCCAGCAGCTTCCTAGATGCGGGCTGGCAGTTCTTC; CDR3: CASSFLDAGWQFF
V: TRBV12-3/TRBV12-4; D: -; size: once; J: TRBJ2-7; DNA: TGTGCCAGCAGCCCCAGAGGGGAAGGGAGCTCCTACGAGCAGTACTTC; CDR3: CASSPRGEGSSYEQYF
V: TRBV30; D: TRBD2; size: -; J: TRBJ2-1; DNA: TGTGCCTTCTCCGGGACTAGTAACAATGAGCAGTTCTTC; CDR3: CAFSGTSNNEQFF
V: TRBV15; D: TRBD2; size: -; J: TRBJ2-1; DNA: TGTGCCACCAGCAGGGGCTTTGGGCTAGCGGGAGTAGAGCAGTTCTTC; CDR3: CATSRGFGLAGVEQFF